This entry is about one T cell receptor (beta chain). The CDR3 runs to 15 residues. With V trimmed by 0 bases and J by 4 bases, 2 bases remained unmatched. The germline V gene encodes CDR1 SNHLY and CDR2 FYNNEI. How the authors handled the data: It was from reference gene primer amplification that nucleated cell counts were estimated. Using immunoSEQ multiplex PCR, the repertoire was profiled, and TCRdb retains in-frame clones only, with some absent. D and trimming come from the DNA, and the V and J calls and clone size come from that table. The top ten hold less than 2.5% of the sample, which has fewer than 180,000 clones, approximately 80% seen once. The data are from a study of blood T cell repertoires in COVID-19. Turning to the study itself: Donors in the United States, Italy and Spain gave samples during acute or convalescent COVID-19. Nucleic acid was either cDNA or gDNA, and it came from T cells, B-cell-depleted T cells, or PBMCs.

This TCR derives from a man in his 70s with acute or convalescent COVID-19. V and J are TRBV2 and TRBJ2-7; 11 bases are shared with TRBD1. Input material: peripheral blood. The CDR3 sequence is CASSEAGTGGYEQYF. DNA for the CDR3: TGTGCCAGCAGTGAAGCCGGGACAGGGGGATACGAGCAGTACTTC.